The sequence of this T cell receptor beta chain was determined in a study of T cell repertoires in cytomegalovirus infection (dated by TCRdb to about 2019). Context from the whole study: Donor HLA type was relevant to the analysis, as public TCR beta signatures indicated carriage of CMV infection together with the matching HLA type. General conclusions and limits of the study: Carriers of CMV infection plus the relevant HLA type were discriminated by the cumulative frequency of public TCR beta family members in the study cohort and in an independent 352-donor cohort. The ex vivo response was dominated by HLA-C-restricted CMV-specific TCR beta clonotypes, and the single most frequent clonotype in two of eight donors was supplied by these HLA-C-restricted clonotypes.

V is trimmed back by 4 bases and J by 7 bases, and the junction contains 7 bases that no gene match accounts for. The germline V gene encodes CDR1 MNHEY and CDR2 SVGEGT. The CDR3 numbers 16 residues from cysteine through phenylalanine. Only CDR3 DNA is held: 48 bases, read in frame from base 1. A few counts support this clonotype. The antigen this receptor binds is unknown. Base-call qualities are not available, and no considerably larger clone is one nucleotide away. Sequencing was performed on an Illumina HiSeq 1500. TCRdb reprocessed the public reads (quality trimming at Q25 with fastp, clone calling with MiXCR) and kept in-frame beta chains. Entries that share a CDR3 protein sequence are merged under the most common genes and DNA. Counted in this sample were about 180,000 distinct CDR3 sequences; about a sixth of them appeared once. Clones ranked in the top ten supply almost 25% of the sample.

Source material: CD8+ T cells from PBMCs. This clonotype was obtained from a human donor in good health (CMV status not recorded). Some clones in this sample may be carry-over from other donors' samples. This receptor chain uses TRBV6-2 or TRBV6-3 and TRBJ1-6; 10 middle bases align to TRBD1. The DNA reads as follows: TGTGCCAGCAGTTTCTCCGGGACAGGGGTAAATTCACCCCTCCACTTT. Its translation is CASSFSGTGVNSPLHF.